This TCR beta chain stems from a study of blood T cell repertoires in COVID-19. TCRdb keeps only in-frame clones here, not all; method: immunoSEQ multiplex PCR. Here the sample spans more than 300,000 clones, 83% being singletons. The V end lost 1 base, the J end lost 4 bases, and 22 bases lay between the germline ends. The CDR3 sequence is 18 residues long. Germline assignment: CDR1 KGHSH and CDR2 LQKENI. The sample consisted of PBMCs or T cells enriched from blood (not recorded which). The chain couples TRBV18 to TRBJ1-1; a possible D gene is TRBD1 (5 bases). This TCR derives from a woman in her fifties or sixties who had recovered from COVID-19. As DNA, the CDR3 is TGTGCCAGCTCACCACTACCACTTGTCATGGCAGGGTCCACTGAAGCTTTCTTT. Translation: CASSPLPLVMAGSTEAFF.